The TCR beta chain described here comes from a study of T cells after yellow fever vaccination. Findings and limits, study-wide: The secondary response peaked faster, at day 5 versus 15, but was weaker. There was a small share of clonotypes that showed up in both the CD4 and CD8 compartments. FACS-sorted repertoires might harbor abundant contaminating clonotypes from the bulk population.

TCRdb called the 5' RACE reads again in MiXCR, with one record for every CDR3 protein. In the table there are 120,000 or so distinct CDR3 sequences, roughly 15% of which are singletons. A note on this clonotype: Antigen: not known.

This TCR was recovered from a man aged 18 to 29 who received the YFV17D yellow fever vaccine. This specimen was CD8+ T cells sorted from PBMCs, taken 5 days after the yellow fever booster vaccination.

The DNA of the CDR3 is TGTGCCAGCAGTCTACTGACTAGCGGGGGGGCAAAAGAGACCCAGTACTTC. The encoded protein is CASSLLTSGGAKETQYF. V is TRBV27 and J is TRBJ2-5, with 14 bases lining up with TRBD2. The germline V gene encodes CDR1 MNHEY and CDR2 SMNVEV (reference sequence). J lost 3 bases, V lost 5 bases, and 8 bases had no gene match. The CDR3 consists of 17 residues.